The 21 T cell receptor beta chains in this list originate from one sample, sequenced in a study of T and B cells in COVID-19 patients. From blood, about 240-500 ng of genomic DNA served as TRB template. Multiplex PCR with BIOMED2 TRB-A/B primer pools amplified TRB rearrangements. MiXCR was run by TCRdb on the multiplex PCR reads, yielding one entry per CDR3 protein. The repertoire holds 6,000 or so distinct CDR3 sequences, with roughly 25% as singletons. The sequenced sample consisted of blood. These receptors were obtained from a human donor with active COVID-19.

This clonotype was detected only a few times. V is TRBV20-1 and J is TRBJ2-3; 9 nucleotides line up with TRBD2. Per the germline V gene, CDR1 is DFQATT and CDR2 is SNEGSKA (reference sequence). CDR3 length equals 15 residues. Unmatched junction bases numbered 5, after V lost 0 bases and J lost 4 bases. For the CDR3, the DNA is TGCAGTGCTAGAGAGATGAGCGGGGGGCCAGATACGCAGTATTTT. Protein: CSAREMSGGPDTQYF.

The chain uses TRBV27 and TRBJ2-7; 9 bases match TRBD1. The CDR3 sequence is 16 residues long. CDR1 is MNHEY and CDR2 is SMNVEV in the germline V gene (reference sequence). Trimming removed 5 bases from V and 3 bases from J; junction bases left unmatched: 11. CDR3 protein: CASSVALPGQGYEQYF. The CDR3 DNA sequence: TGTGCCAGCAGTGTAGCCCTGCCGGGACAGGGCTACGAGCAGTACTTC.

This clonotype is categorized as medium-sized. The chain recombines TRBV12-3 or TRBV12-4 with TRBJ1-1; D ambiguous. CDR3 length: 14 residues. V lost 6 bases and J 1 base, leaving 12 bases between the germline ends. The CDR3 DNA is TGTGCCAGCAGGGAATCTATGAGGAACACTGAAGCTTTCTTT. Protein product: CASRESMRNTEAFF.

By share, this clonotype counts as medium-sized. This chain uses TRBV29-1 with TRBJ1-4; TRBD1 might be the D (6 bases). The germline gives CDR1 SQVTM, CDR2 ANQGSEA. V gave up 6 bases and J gave up 3 bases, with 17 bases separating them. The CDR3 contains 15 residues. CDR3 in amino acids: CSVFWGARSNEKLFF. CDR3 DNA: TGCAGCGTCTTTTGGGGGGCGCGGTCTAATGAAAAACTGTTTTTT.

This clonotype has just a few counts. The V and J genes are TRBV5-1 and TRBJ2-1; 7 bases fit TRBD2. CDR3 size: 16 residues. Germline assignment: CDR1 SGHRS and CDR2 YFSETQ. Trimming cost V 4 bases and J 5 bases; bases outside gene matches: 12. CDR3: CASSAAGGGPNNEQFF. Here the CDR3 DNA reads TGCGCCAGCAGCGCGGCCGGGGGAGGGCCTAACAATGAGCAGTTCTTC.

This clonotype was found a few times. V usage is TRBV10-2 and J usage is TRBJ1-1, with 11 bases lining up with TRBD1. In germline, CDR1 is WSHSY, CDR2 SAAADI. This CDR3 is built from 15 residues. Germline trimming cut 6 bases from V and 4 bases from J; bases unmatched to any gene: 7. In DNA form, the CDR3 reads TGCGCCAGCAGGGGGACAGGGGGAAGAGGCACTGAAGCTTTCTTT. It is translated as CASRGTGGRGTEAFF.

By share, this clonotype ranks as large (0.1 to 1%). This chain links TRBV19 with TRBJ1-3; D remains unclear. This CDR3 has 15 residues. From germline, CDR1 is LNHDA and CDR2 SQIVND (reference sequence). Trimming stripped 6 bases from V and 2 bases from J, with 14 bases between. Written as DNA, the CDR3 is TGTGCCAGTAGGCTGACTGGAGGTGCTGGAAACACCATATATTTT. It codes for CASRLTGGAGNTIYF.

In its sample, this clonotype ranks as medium-sized (0.01 to 0.1%). The chain joins TRBV15 to TRBJ2-4; D remains ambiguous. There are 15 residues in the CDR3. Germline V gives CDR1 LNHNV, CDR2 YYDKDF (reference sequence). Trimming removed 0 bases from V and 5 bases from J, with 11 bases in between. The CDR3 DNA reads as TGTGCCACCAGCAGAGAAAACTTTGGGGAAAACATTCAGTACTTC. Encoded protein: CATSRENFGENIQYF.

The J gene is TRBJ1-1, the V gene TRBV5-1, with D possibly matching TRBD1 (5 bases). The CDR3 extends over 16 amino acids. Germline assignment: CDR1 SGHRS and CDR2 YFSETQ. The V gene lost 0 bases and the J gene lost 6 bases, with 18 bases spanning the gap. The CDR3 loop is CASSLAVGVWGPEAFF. The CDR3 DNA sequence: TGCGCCAGCAGCTTGGCCGTCGGGGTCTGGGGCCCTGAAGCTTTCTTT.

To note about this clonotype: A single base separates this from a much larger clone, so it may be a read error. The chain is built from TRBV5-4 and TRBJ2-7; D tentatively fits TRBD1 or TRBD2 (5 bases each). V was trimmed by 8 bases and J by 3 bases, leaving 15 bases between them. The CDR3 consists of 13 residues. Germline lookup yields CDR1 SGHNT and CDR2 YYREEE (reference sequence). The CDR3 sequence is CARSRSGSYEQYF. DNA for the CDR3: TGTGCCAGGAGCCGCTCAGGGAGCTACGAGCAGTACTTC.

This clonotype has a count of ten or more. The V and J genes are TRBV12-3 or TRBV12-4 and TRBJ2-3, with 7 bases aligning to TRBD1. J was trimmed by 4 bases and V by 3 bases; bases with no gene match: 13. This CDR3 has 17 amino acids. This CDR3 is CASSLGRMTGIPDTQYF. The CDR3 region has the DNA TGTGCCAGCAGTTTGGGGCGAATGACAGGGATCCCAGATACGCAGTATTTT.

This clonotype is labeled as medium-sized. This rearrangement joins TRBV19 to TRBJ1-2, with a possible D match to TRBD1 (6 bases). Germline V gives CDR1 LNHDA, CDR2 SQIVND (reference sequence). This CDR3 contains 14 residues. V lost 3 bases and J lost 5, with 13 bases in between. For the CDR3, the DNA is TGTGCCAGTAGTATGGACAGTAATACTTATGGCTACACCTTC. Translation gives CASSMDSNTYGYTF.

As regards this clonotype: The conserved final phenylalanine or tryptophan is absent from the CDR3, which likely points to a read error. The V gene is TRBV5-1, the J gene TRBJ2-7; 7 bases agree with TRBD1. V shed 0 bases and J 5 bases; nucleotides not matched to a gene: 5. CDR1 and CDR2 from the germline V gene are SGHRS and YFSETQ. The CDR3 runs to 14 residues. CDR3 in DNA: TGCGCCAGCAGCTTGGGACAGGGTTCCCACGAGCAGTACTCC. Translating gives CASSLGQGSHEQYS.

The chain joins TRBV6-1 to TRBJ2-3; 9 bases map to TRBD2. From germline, CDR1 is MNHNS and CDR2 SASEGT. The J segment lost 6 bases and the V segment lost 3 bases, leaving 4 bases of the junction unmatched. The CDR3 length is 14 residues. The CDR3 reads CASSDLGLADTQYF. Written as DNA, the CDR3 is TGTGCCAGCAGTGATCTCGGACTAGCGGATACGCAGTATTTT.

V gene TRBV10-3 combines with J gene TRBJ2-3; TRBD2 matches at 10 bases. CDR3 size: 14 residues. Germline V gives CDR1 ENHRY, CDR2 SYGVKD. The J segment lost 1 base and the V segment lost 6 bases, leaving 1 base of the junction unmatched. The CDR3: CAISGTSGTDTQYF. As DNA, the CDR3 is TGTGCCATCAGCGGGACTAGCGGCACAGATACGCAGTATTTT.

This clonotype was detected many times. This sequence joins TRBV6-1 and TRBJ2-7; 9 bases line up with TRBD1. Per the germline V gene, CDR1 is MNHNS and CDR2 is SASEGT. The CDR3 covers 14 residues. J gave up 6 bases and V 7 bases, and 10 bases lay outside the gene matches. The CDR3 spells CASTILPTGGEQYF. CDR3 sequence (DNA): TGTGCCAGCACTATACTACCGACAGGGGGCGAGCAGTACTTC.

This clonotype showed up just a few times. The rearrangement joins TRBV24-1 to TRBJ2-7; the match to TRBD1 covers 8 bases. Germline loops: CDR1 KGHDR, CDR2 SFDVKD. With V trimmed by 2 bases and J by 5 bases, 25 bases remained unmatched. The CDR3 is made up of 21 amino acids. CDR3 DNA sequence: TGTGCCACCAGTGATTGGATGACAAGGCGGCGGTTGGACAGGGTGGCTGACGAGCAGTACTTC. This sequence encodes CATSDWMTRRRLDRVADEQYF.

This clonotype occurred a few times. The rearrangement links TRBV5-4 to TRBJ1-4; weak D call: TRBD1 (5 bases). The CDR3 sequence is 16 residues long. CDR1 is SGHNT, CDR2 YYREEE, per germline (reference sequence). Trimming shortened V by 1 base and J by 4 bases, and 14 bases separated the two germline ends. CDR3 nucleotides: TGTGCCAGCAGCTTGTGGGCAGGGCTTCATAATGAAAAACTGTTTTTT. Encoded protein: CASSLWAGLHNEKLFF.

The chain uses TRBV6-5 and TRBJ1-6; D might be TRBD1 (6 bases). Trimming took off 5 bases at V and 7 bases at J, with 15 bases between the two ends. CDR3 size: 15 residues. Per the germline V gene, CDR1 is MNHEY and CDR2 is SVGAGI. DNA of the CDR3: TGTGCCAGCAGTCAAACGGGGGGGGCGAATTCACCCCTCCACTTT. Its protein product is CASSQTGGANSPLHF.

This clonotype qualifies as medium-sized. V and J are TRBV19 and TRBJ1-3; D remains ambiguous. The CDR3 length is 11 residues. The V end lost 6 bases, the J end lost 6 bases, and 6 bases lay between the germline ends. Germline V gene sequence: CDR1 LNHDA, CDR2 SQIVND (reference sequence). The CDR3 DNA reads as TGTGCCAGTAGAACGATAAACACCATATATTTT. The encoded protein is CASRTINTIYF.

By proportion, this clonotype is medium-sized (0.01 to 0.1%). This chain uses TRBV6-5 with TRBJ2-7; D is unresolved. This CDR3 contains 14 residues. CDR1 and CDR2 from the germline V gene are MNHEY and SVGAGI. The V end was cut by 3 bases, the J end by 0 bases, with 9 bases between. This chain's CDR3 is CASSYSPTSYEQYF. As DNA, the CDR3 is TGTGCCAGCAGTTATAGCCCAACCTCCTACGAGCAGTACTTC.